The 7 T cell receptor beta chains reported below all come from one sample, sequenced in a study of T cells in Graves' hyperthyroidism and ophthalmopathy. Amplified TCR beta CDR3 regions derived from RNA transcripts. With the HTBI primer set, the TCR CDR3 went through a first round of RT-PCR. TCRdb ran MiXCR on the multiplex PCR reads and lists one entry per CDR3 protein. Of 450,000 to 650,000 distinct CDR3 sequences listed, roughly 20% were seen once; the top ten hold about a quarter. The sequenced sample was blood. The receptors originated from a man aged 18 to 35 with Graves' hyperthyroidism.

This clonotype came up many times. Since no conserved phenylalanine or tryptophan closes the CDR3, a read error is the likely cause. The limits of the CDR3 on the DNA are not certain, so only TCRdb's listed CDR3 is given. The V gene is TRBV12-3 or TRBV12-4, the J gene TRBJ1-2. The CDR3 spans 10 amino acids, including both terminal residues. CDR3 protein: CASSLARLWL.

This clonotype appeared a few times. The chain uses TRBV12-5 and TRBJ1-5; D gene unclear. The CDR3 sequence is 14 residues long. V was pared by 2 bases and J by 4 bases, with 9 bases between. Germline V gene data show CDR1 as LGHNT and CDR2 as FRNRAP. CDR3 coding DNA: TGTGCTAGTGGTTTGTCAAAAGTTAATCAGCCCCAGCATTTT. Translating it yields CASGLSKVNQPQHF.

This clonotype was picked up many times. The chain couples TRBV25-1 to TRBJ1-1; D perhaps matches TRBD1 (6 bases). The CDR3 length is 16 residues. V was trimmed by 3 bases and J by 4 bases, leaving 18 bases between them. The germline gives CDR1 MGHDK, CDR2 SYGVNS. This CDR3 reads CASSEIFRQEPTEAFF. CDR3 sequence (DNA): TGTGCCAGCAGTGAGATATTCCGACAGGAGCCCACTGAAGCTTTCTTT.

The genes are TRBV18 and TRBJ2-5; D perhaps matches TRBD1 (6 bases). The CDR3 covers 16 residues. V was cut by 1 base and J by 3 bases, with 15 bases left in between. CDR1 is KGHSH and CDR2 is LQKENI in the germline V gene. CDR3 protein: CASSPRSQGYEETQYF. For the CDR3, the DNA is TGTGCCAGCTCACCACGATCTCAGGGGTACGAAGAGACCCAGTACTTC. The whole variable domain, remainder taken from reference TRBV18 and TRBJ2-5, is NAGVMQNPRHLVRRRGQEARLRCSPMKGHSHVYWYRQLPEEGLKFMVYLQKENIIDESGMPKERFSAEFPKEGPSILRIQQVVRGDSAAYFCASSPRSQGYEETQYFGPGTRLLVL.

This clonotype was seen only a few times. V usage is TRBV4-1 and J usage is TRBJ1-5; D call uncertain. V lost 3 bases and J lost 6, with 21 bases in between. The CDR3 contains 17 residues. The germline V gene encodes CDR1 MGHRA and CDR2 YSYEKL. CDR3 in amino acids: CASSHAKVRGLPQPQHF. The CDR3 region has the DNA TGCGCCAGCAGCCACGCTAAGGTCCGAGGGTTGCCTCAGCCCCAGCATTTT.

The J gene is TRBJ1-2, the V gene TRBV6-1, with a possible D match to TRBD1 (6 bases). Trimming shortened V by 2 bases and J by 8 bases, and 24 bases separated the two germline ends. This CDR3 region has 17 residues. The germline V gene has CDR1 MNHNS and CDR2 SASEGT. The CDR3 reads CASSETGPLADSNGYTF. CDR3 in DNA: TGTGCCAGCAGTGAAACAGGGCCACTTGCAGACTCAAACGGCTACACCTTC.

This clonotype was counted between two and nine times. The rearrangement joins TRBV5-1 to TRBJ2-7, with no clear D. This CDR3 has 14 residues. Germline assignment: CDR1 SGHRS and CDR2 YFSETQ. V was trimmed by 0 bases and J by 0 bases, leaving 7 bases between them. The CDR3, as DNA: TGCGCCAGCAGCTTGGATGACCCCTCCTACGAGCAGTACTTC. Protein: CASSLDDPSYEQYF.